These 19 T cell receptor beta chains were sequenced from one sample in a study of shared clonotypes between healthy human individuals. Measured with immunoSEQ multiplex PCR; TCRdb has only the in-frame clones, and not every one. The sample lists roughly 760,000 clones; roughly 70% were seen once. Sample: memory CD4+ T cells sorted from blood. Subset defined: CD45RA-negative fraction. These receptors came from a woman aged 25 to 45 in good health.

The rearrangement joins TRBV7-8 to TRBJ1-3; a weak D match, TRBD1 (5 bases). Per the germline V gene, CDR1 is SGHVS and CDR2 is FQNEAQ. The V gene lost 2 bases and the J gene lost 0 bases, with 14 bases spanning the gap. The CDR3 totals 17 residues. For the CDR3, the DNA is TGTGCCAGCAGCTTAAGATGGGGGACGGTCTCTGGAAACACCATATATTTT. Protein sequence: CASSLRWGTVSGNTIYF.

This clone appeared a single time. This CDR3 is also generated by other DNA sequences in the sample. This CDR3 reads CASSPNRDSYNEQFF. The CDR3 DNA is TGTGCCAGCTCGCCAAACAGGGATTCCTACAATGAGCAGTTCTTC. V and J are TRBV18 and TRBJ2-1; tentatively, D is TRBD1 (6 bases). This CDR3 spans 15 amino acids. Trimming shortened V by 6 bases and J by 1 base, and 13 bases separated the two germline ends. Germline assignment: CDR1 KGHSH and CDR2 LQKENI. The full variable domain, completed using reference TRBV18 and TRBJ2-1, is NAGVMQNPRHLVRRRGQEARLRCSPMKGHSHVYWYRQLPEEGLKFMVYLQKENIIDESGMPKERFSAEFPKEGPSILRIQQVVRGDSAAYFCASSPNRDSYNEQFFGPGTRLTVL.

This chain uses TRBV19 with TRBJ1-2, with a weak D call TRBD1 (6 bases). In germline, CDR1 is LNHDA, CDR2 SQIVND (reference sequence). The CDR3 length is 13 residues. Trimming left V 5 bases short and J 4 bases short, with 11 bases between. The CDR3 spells CASSPTGTYGYTF. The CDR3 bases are TGTGCCAGTAGTCCTACAGGGACCTATGGCTACACCTTC.

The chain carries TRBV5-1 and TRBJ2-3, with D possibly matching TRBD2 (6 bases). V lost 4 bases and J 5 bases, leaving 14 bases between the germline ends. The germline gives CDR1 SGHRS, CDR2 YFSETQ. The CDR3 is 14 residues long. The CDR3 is CASSDSSDGDTQYF. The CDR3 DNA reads TGCGCCAGCAGCGACTCTAGCGACGGAGATACGCAGTATTTT. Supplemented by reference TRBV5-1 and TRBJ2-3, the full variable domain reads KAGVTQTPRYLIKTRGQQVTLSCSPISGHRSVSWYQQTPGQGLQFLFEYFSETQRNKGNFPGRFSGRQFSNSRSEMNVSTLELGDSALYLCASSDSSDGDTQYFGPGTRLTVL.

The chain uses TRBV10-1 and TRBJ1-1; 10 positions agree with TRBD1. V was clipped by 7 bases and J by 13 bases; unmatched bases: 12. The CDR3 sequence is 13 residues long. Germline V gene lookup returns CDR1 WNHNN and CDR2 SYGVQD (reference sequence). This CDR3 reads CASTPGQGPTLFF. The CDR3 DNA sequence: TGCGCCAGCACCCCGGGACAGGGGCCGACGCTTTTCTTT.

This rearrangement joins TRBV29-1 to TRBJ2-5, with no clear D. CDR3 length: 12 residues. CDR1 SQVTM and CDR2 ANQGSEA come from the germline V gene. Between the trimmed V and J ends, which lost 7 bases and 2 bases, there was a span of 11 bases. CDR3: CSAAAQQETQYF. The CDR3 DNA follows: TGCAGCGCCGCTGCACAGCAAGAGACCCAGTACTTC. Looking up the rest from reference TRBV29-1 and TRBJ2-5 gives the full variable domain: SAVISQKPSRDICQRGTSLTIQCQVDSQVTMMFWYRQQPGQSLTLIATANQGSEATYESGFVIDKFPISRPNLTFSTLTVSNMSPEDSSIYLCSAAAQQETQYFGPGTRLLVL.

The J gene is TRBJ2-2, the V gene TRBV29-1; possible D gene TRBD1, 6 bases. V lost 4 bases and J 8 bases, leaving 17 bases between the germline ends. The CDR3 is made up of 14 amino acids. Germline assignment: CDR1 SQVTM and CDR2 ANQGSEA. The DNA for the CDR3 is TGCAGCGTTGCGGTGGACAGCCAAAATGGGGAGCTGTTTTTT. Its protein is CSVAVDSQNGELFF.

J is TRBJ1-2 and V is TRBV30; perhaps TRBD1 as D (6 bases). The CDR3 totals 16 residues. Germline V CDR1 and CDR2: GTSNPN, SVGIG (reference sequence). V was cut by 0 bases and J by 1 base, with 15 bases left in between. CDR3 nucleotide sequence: TGTGCCTGGAGTGTAACAGGGACGGGGGTTAACTATGGCTACACCTTC. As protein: CAWSVTGTGVNYGYTF.

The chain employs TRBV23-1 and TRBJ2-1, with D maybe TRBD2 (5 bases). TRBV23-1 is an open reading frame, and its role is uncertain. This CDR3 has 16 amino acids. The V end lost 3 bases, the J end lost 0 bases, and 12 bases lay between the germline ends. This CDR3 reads CASSHGASYSYNEQFF. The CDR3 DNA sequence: TGCGCCAGCAGTCATGGAGCTAGCTACTCCTACAATGAGCAGTTCTTC.

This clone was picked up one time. The CDR3 DNA follows: TGTGCCAGCAGCGAAGCCTACGAGCAGTACTTC. It translates to CASSEAYEQYF. The J gene is TRBJ2-7, the V gene TRBV14, with D unclear. V was trimmed by 5 bases and J by 2 bases, leaving 4 bases between them. Per the germline V gene, CDR1 is SGHDN and CDR2 is FVKESK. CDR3 length: 11 residues.

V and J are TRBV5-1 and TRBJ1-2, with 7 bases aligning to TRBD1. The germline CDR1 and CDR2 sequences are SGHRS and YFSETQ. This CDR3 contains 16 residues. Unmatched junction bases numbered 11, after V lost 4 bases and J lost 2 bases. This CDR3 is CASSIMPGTVNYGYTF. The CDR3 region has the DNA TGCGCCAGCAGCATAATGCCCGGGACAGTCAACTATGGCTACACCTTC.

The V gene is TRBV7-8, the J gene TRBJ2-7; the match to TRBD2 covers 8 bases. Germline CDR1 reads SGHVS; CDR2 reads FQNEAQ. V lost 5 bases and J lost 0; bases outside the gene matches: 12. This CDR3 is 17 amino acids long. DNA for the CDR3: TGTGCCAGCAGCCAGACTAGCGTTTCTCCCTTCTCCTACGAGCAGTACTTC. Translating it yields CASSQTSVSPFSYEQYF.

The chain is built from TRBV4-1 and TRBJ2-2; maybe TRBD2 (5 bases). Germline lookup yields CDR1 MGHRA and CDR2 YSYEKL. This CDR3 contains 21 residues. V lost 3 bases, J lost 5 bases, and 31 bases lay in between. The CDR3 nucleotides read TGCGCCAGCAGCCATCTGGCAGCCAAGAATCGGGGAAGCGGCGAAACCGGGGAGCTGTTTTTT. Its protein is CASSHLAAKNRGSGETGELFF.

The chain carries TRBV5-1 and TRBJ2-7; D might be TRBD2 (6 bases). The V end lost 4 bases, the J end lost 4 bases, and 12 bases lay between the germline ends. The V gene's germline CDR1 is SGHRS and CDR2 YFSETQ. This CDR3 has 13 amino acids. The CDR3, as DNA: TGCGCCAGCAGCCAAAGACTAGGGTACGAGCAGTACTTC. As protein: CASSQRLGYEQYF.

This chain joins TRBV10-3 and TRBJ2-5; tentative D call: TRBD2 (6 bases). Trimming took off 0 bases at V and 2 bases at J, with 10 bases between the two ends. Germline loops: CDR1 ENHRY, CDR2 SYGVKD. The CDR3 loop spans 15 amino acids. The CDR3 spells CAISESTGVQETQYF. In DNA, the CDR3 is TGTGCCATCAGTGAGTCGACGGGGGTTCAAGAGACCCAGTACTTC.

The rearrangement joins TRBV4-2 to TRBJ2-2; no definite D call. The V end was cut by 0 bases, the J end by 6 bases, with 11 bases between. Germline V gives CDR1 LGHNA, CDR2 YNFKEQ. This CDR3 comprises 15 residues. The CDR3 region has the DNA TGTGCCAGCAGCCAAGATTCAGCAGCCCCCGGGGAGCTGTTTTTT. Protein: CASSQDSAAPGELFF.

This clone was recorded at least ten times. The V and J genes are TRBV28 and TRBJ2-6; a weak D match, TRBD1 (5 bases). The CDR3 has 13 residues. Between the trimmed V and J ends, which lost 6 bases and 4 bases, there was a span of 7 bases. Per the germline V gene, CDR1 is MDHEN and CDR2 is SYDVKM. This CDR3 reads CASRYRGANVLTF. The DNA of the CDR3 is TGTGCCAGCAGGTACAGGGGGGCCAACGTCCTGACTTTC. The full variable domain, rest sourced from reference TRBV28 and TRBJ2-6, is DVKVTQSSRYLVKRTGEKVFLECVQDMDHENMFWYRQDPGLGLRLIYFSYDVKMKEKGDIPEGYSVSREKKERFSLILESASTNQTSMYLCASRYRGANVLTFGAGSRLTVL.

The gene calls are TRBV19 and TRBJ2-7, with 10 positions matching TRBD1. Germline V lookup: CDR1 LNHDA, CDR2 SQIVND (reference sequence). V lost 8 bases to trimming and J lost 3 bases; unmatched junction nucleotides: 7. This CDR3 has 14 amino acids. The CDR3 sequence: CASGRTGGSYEQYF. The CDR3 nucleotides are TGTGCCAGTGGGCGGACAGGGGGAAGCTACGAGCAGTACTTC.

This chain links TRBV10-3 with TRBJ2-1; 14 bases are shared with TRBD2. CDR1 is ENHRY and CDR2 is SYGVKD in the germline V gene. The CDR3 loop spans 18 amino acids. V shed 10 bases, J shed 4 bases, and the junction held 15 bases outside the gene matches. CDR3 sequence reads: CATTGLAGAKVGYNEQFF. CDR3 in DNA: TGTGCCACTACGGGACTAGCGGGAGCAAAGGTGGGATACAATGAGCAGTTCTTC.